A selection of T cell receptor beta chains follows, all from one sample in a study of blood T cells in healthy people across ages. TCRdb used MiXCR to reprocess the 5' RACE reads, holding one entry per CDR3 protein. The data contain 1.5 million or so distinct CDR3 sequences, roughly 43% of them singletons. The sequenced sample consisted of blood. These receptors were collected from a young woman in good health. CDR3s include the opening cysteine and the closing phenylalanine or tryptophan. The D gene is left open where the match is weak. Size is omitted from some rows. Given values are once, few, many or a class for expanded clones.

cdr3_aa,cdr3_nt,v_call,j_call,clone_size,d_call
CASSQIAYEQYF,TGTGCCAGCAGTCAGATCGCCTACGAGCAGTACTTC,TRBV12-3/TRBV12-4,TRBJ2-7,.,.
CASSPIIAGGTDTQYF,TGTGCCAGCTCACCGATAATAGCGGGGGGCACAGATACGCAGTATTTT,TRBV18,TRBJ2-3,.,TRBD2
CASSPPGRIQYF,TGTGCCAGCAGTCCTCCGGGACGGATTCAGTATTTT,TRBV28,TRBJ2-3,.,.
CASSFAGARSYNEQFF,TGTGCCAGCAGCTTTGCGGGAGCTAGATCCTACAATGAGCAGTTCTTC,TRBV7-9,TRBJ2-1,.,TRBD2
CAISELSTGENEAFF,TGTGCCATCAGTGAGCTTTCAACAGGGGAAAATGAAGCTTTCTTT,TRBV10-3,TRBJ1-1,few,TRBD1
CASSLQDGYNEQFF,TGTGCCAGCAGCTTACAGGACGGCTACAATGAGCAGTTCTTC,TRBV7-9,TRBJ2-1,many,.
CASSHPLSTEAFF,TGTGCCAGCAGCCACCCCCTCAGCACTGAAGCTTTCTTT,TRBV5-6,TRBJ1-1,.,.
CAWSARGRSYGYTF,TGTGCCTGGAGTGCCAGGGGGCGTTCCTATGGCTACACCTTC,TRBV30,TRBJ1-2,.,TRBD1
CSAKTSGYEQYF,TGCAGTGCTAAGACTAGCGGGTACGAGCAGTACTTC,TRBV20-1,TRBJ2-7,.,TRBD2
CASSLALQGETQYF,TGTGCCAGCAGCTTAGCGCTTCAGGGAGAGACCCAGTACTTC,TRBV7-2,TRBJ2-5,few,.
CASSQALLTNYGYTF,TGCGCCAGCAGCCAAGCTCTGCTCACTAACTATGGCTACACCTTC,TRBV4-1,TRBJ1-2,few,.
CASSEGTNSYEQYF,TGTGCCAGCAGTGAAGGGACAAATTCCTACGAGCAGTACTTC,TRBV2,TRBJ2-7,.,.
CATSRVRGSYEQYF,TGTGCCACCAGCAGAGTTAGGGGAAGCTACGAGCAGTACTTC,TRBV15,TRBJ2-7,few,.
CASSVERAQPQHF,TGTGCCAGCAGTGTAGAGAGGGCTCAGCCCCAGCATTTT,TRBV27,TRBJ1-5,.,.
CSASGPGEDYTDTQYF,TGCAGTGCTAGCGGCCCTGGTGAGGACTACACAGATACGCAGTATTTT,TRBV20-1,TRBJ2-3,once,.
CASSYLQNYGYTF,TGTGCCAGCAGTTATTTACAGAACTATGGCTACACCTTC,TRBV6-5,TRBJ1-2,.,.
CASSSNKRGFTYTQYF,TGTGCCAGCAGCTCCAACAAACGGGGATTCACATATACGCAGTATTTT,TRBV7-9,TRBJ2-3,.,.
CASSQDWQGARGYTF,TGCGCCAGCAGCCAAGATTGGCAGGGGGCCAGAGGCTACACCTTC,TRBV4-3,TRBJ1-2,few,TRBD1
CASSPDRDSPLHF,TGTGCCAGCAGTCCAGACAGGGATTCACCCCTCCACTTT,TRBV28,TRBJ1-6,few,TRBD1
CASSDYPGPGPQHF,TGTGCCAGCAGTGACTATCCGGGCCCTGGGCCCCAGCATTTT,TRBV6-2/TRBV6-3,TRBJ1-5,.,.
CSVRVVHFDVGNEQFF,TGCAGTGTTAGAGTTGTGCACTTCGACGTCGGCAATGAGCAGTTCTTC,TRBV20-1,TRBJ2-1,.,.
CASSFAAANTEKLFF,TGTGCCAGCAGCTTTGCGGCAGCAAATACGGAAAAACTGTTTTTT,TRBV5-4,TRBJ1-4,few,.
CASSQGTGGNYGYTF,TGCGCCAGCAGCCAGGGGACAGGGGGCAACTATGGCTACACCTTC,TRBV4-1,TRBJ1-2,.,TRBD1
CASSDGPLRLPEAFF,TGTGCCAGCAGTGATGGTCCCCTGCGGTTACCTGAAGCTTTCTTT,TRBV2,TRBJ1-1,.,.
CASSLIAGPPEQYF,TGTGCCAGCAGCCTCATAGCGGGGCCACCTGAGCAGTACTTC,TRBV7-2,TRBJ2-7,.,TRBD2
CATRLGYNGYTF,TGTGCCACCAGATTGGGTTACAATGGCTACACCTTC,TRBV15,TRBJ1-2,.,.
CSVPTGRATEAFF,TGCAGCGTTCCGACAGGGAGGGCCACTGAAGCTTTCTTT,TRBV29-1,TRBJ1-1,.,TRBD1
CASRGQGFDAFF,TGTGCCAGCAGGGGACAGGGATTCGACGCTTTCTTT,TRBV3-1,TRBJ1-1,few,TRBD1
CASSQDRTGPNTEAFF,TGCGCCAGCAGCCAAGACAGGACAGGCCCGAACACTGAAGCTTTCTTT,TRBV4-1,TRBJ1-1,.,TRBD1
CASSFGAGRYEQYF,TGTGCCAGCAGTTTTGGTGCGGGGCGCTACGAGCAGTACTTC,TRBV12-3/TRBV12-4,TRBJ2-7,.,.
CASSFVDRGLHEQYF,TGCGCCAGCAGCTTCGTGGACAGGGGGCTCCATGAGCAGTACTTC,TRBV5-1,TRBJ2-5,once,TRBD1
CASTRDRGNEKLFF,TGTGCCAGCACCCGGGACAGGGGGAATGAAAAACTGTTTTTT,TRBV28,TRBJ1-4,few,TRBD1
CASSPTGQLGTEAFF,TGTGCCAGCAGCCCTACCGGACAATTGGGCACTGAAGCTTTCTTT,TRBV11-2,TRBJ1-1,few,.
CASSHSGPTDTQYF,TGTGCCAGCAGCCATAGCGGTCCCACAGATACGCAGTATTTT,TRBV7-9,TRBJ2-3,few,.
CASSQDLFQPQHF,TGCGCCAGTAGCCAAGATCTCTTTCAGCCCCAGCATTTT,TRBV4-3,TRBJ1-5,few,.
CASRTGLYNEQYF,TGTGCCAGCAGGACGGGGTTGTACAATGAGCAGTACTTC,TRBV7-2,TRBJ2-7,.,.
CAWTLEFYGYTF,TGTGCCTGGACCCTCGAATTCTATGGCTACACCTTC,TRBV30,TRBJ1-2,.,.
CSAFGRADSYNKQFF,TGCAGCGCCTTCGGACGGGCAGACTCCTACAATAAGCAGTTCTTC,TRBV29-1,TRBJ2-1,.,.
CASSPAVAGANVLTF,TGTGCCAGCTCACCCGCGGTAGCTGGGGCCAACGTCCTGACTTTC,TRBV18,TRBJ2-6,.,.
CSARGTTGTDTQYF,TGCAGTGCTAGAGGTACTACTGGCACAGATACGCAGTATTTT,TRBV20-1,TRBJ2-3,.,.
CSASPDRGLNEKLFF,TGCAGTGCTAGCCCCGACAGGGGCCTTAATGAAAAACTGTTTTTT,TRBV20-1,TRBJ1-4,.,TRBD1
CASRGLAGGTYEQYF,TGTGCCAGCAGAGGACTAGCGGGAGGGACCTACGAGCAGTACTTC,TRBV25-1,TRBJ2-7,.,TRBD2
CASGSPGRSEAFF,TGTGCCAGCGGATCTCCAGGGCGGTCTGAAGCTTTCTTT,TRBV6-2/TRBV6-3,TRBJ1-1,few,.
CASSLVGPPGTEAFF,TGCGCCAGCAGCTTGGTAGGTCCTCCGGGCACTGAAGCTTTCTTT,TRBV5-1,TRBJ1-1,.,.
CASRGTGAFTDTQYF,TGTGCCAGCAGGGGAACCGGGGCGTTCACAGATACGCAGTATTTT,TRBV12-3/TRBV12-4,TRBJ2-3,once,.
CAISLDSTYEQYF,TGTGCCATCAGTCTGGACAGTACCTACGAGCAGTACTTC,TRBV10-3,TRBJ2-7,.,.
CASSLLGPGDTQYF,TGTGCCAGCAGTTTACTAGGCCCAGGAGATACGCAGTATTTT,TRBV27,TRBJ2-3,many,.
CASSERERRYEQYF,TGTGCCAGCAGTGAACGGGAGAGGCGCTACGAGCAGTACTTC,TRBV25-1,TRBJ2-7,few,.
CASSKGLAGGPLEQFF,TGTGCCAGCAGCAAAGGACTAGCGGGGGGGCCGCTTGAGCAGTTCTTC,TRBV7-2,TRBJ2-1,.,TRBD2
CASSEPRGTGYNEQFF,TGCGCCAGCAGTGAACCCCGCGGGACAGGGTACAATGAGCAGTTCTTC,TRBV4-1,TRBJ2-1,.,TRBD1
CASSELRGPGTDTQYF,TGTGCCAGCAGTGAATTGCGGGGGCCAGGCACAGATACGCAGTATTTT,TRBV6-1,TRBJ2-3,few,.
CASSFITDEQFF,TGTGCCAGCAGCTTCATAACCGATGAGCAGTTCTTC,TRBV11-2,TRBJ2-1,once,.
CSVELPGQSSSYEQYF,TGCAGCGTTGAACTTCCGGGACAGTCAAGCTCCTACGAGCAGTACTTC,TRBV29-1,TRBJ2-7,many,TRBD1
CASSLTSGVWNEQYF,TGTGCCAGCAGTTTGACTAGCGGGGTTTGGAATGAGCAGTACTTC,TRBV12-3/TRBV12-4,TRBJ2-7,.,TRBD2
CSVPRASGSTDTQYF,TGCAGTGTCCCCCGGGCTAGCGGGAGCACAGATACGCAGTATTTT,TRBV20-1,TRBJ2-3,.,TRBD2
CASSYSGGDSYEQYF,TGTGCCAGCAGTTACTCAGGTGGAGACTCCTACGAGCAGTACTTC,TRBV6-5,TRBJ2-7,.,.
CASSLRAVSSYNEQFF,TGTGCCAGCAGCCTTCGGGCCGTAAGCTCCTACAATGAGCAGTTCTTC,TRBV12-3/TRBV12-4,TRBJ2-1,few,.
CASSRTGTSGPSREQYF,TGTGCCAGCAGCCGCACCGGGACTAGCGGACCGTCACGTGAGCAGTACTTC,TRBV11-2,TRBJ2-5,.,TRBD2